This is a list of T cell receptor beta chains from one sample in a study of blood T cells in healthy people across ages. One entry per CDR3 protein results from TCRdb running MiXCR on the 5' RACE reads. The top ten clones hold 20% to 25% of a sample with about a million distinct CDR3 sequences, roughly half of them seen once. The sample taken for sequencing was blood. These receptors all stem from a woman aged 55-75 years in good health. Both conserved end residues are part of each CDR3. D genes are given only for firm matches. For some rows the clone size is stated as once, few or many, or as a class when expanded; others skip it.

CDR3 protein	CDR3 DNA	D gene	V gene	J gene	clone size
CSASGAGGPTDTQYF	TGCAGTGCCTCGGGGGCGGGAGGCCCCACAGATACGCAGTATTTT	TRBD2	TRBV20-1	TRBJ2-3	.
CASNPRTLNGANVLTF	TGTGCCAGCAATCCCCGGACACTTAATGGGGCCAACGTCCTGACTTTC	.	TRBV6-2/TRBV6-3	TRBJ2-6	few
CASSGSQAEYEQYF	TGTGCCAGCAGTGGAAGTCAGGCAGAGTACGAGCAGTACTTC	.	TRBV6-1	TRBJ2-7	few
CAWSGLNEQFF	TGTGCCTGGAGCGGGCTTAATGAGCAGTTCTTC	.	TRBV30	TRBJ2-1	few
CSVATAGGAGETEYF	TGCAGCGTTGCTACAGCAGGGGGCGCGGGAGAGACCGAGTACTTC	.	TRBV29-1	TRBJ2-5	once
CASSLTETNYGYTF	TGTGCCAGCAGCTTAACGGAGACCAACTATGGCTACACCTTC	.	TRBV7-9	TRBJ1-2	.
CASSLRPMGELFF	TGTGCCAGCAGCTTGAGACCGATGGGGGAGCTGTTTTTT	.	TRBV5-6	TRBJ2-2	.
CASSRSPGRQGPARGTQYF	TGTGCCAGCAGCCGGAGTCCGGGTAGACAGGGACCCGCAAGAGGGACCCAGTACTTC	TRBD1	TRBV27	TRBJ2-5	.
CASRKENTEAFF	TGTGCCAGCAGGAAGGAGAACACTGAAGCTTTCTTT	.	TRBV12-3/TRBV12-4	TRBJ1-1	.
CASSSTWPITDTQYF	TGTGCCAGCAGTTCGACCTGGCCAATCACAGATACGCAGTATTTT	.	TRBV13	TRBJ2-3	.
CASSLGTLISYEQYF	TGCGCCAGCAGCCTCGGGACTCTTATCTCCTACGAGCAGTACTTC	.	TRBV4-3	TRBJ2-7	few
CASSLVANADTQYF	TGTGCCAGCAGCTTAGTGGCTAACGCAGATACGCAGTATTTT	.	TRBV13	TRBJ2-3	.
CAWNVAGILYNEQFF	TGTGCCTGGAACGTAGCGGGGATACTATACAATGAGCAGTTCTTC	TRBD2	TRBV30	TRBJ2-1	once
CASSLSLTGGGYEQYF	TGTGCCAGCAGTTTATCCCTGACAGGGGGCGGGTATGAGCAGTACTTC	TRBD1	TRBV27	TRBJ2-5	few
CASSFHRGRSYEQYF	TGCGCCAGCAGCTTCCACAGGGGGCGGTCCTACGAGCAGTACTTC	TRBD1	TRBV4-1	TRBJ2-7	few
CASSLAGGHTGELFF	TGTGCCAGCAGTCTAGCAGGAGGGCACACCGGGGAGCTGTTTTTT	.	TRBV12-3/TRBV12-4	TRBJ2-2	few
CASSLQRTGYEQYF	TGTGCCAGCAGCTTACAGAGGACAGGCTACGAGCAGTACTTC	TRBD1	TRBV5-5	TRBJ2-7	.
CSARVRTSPANEQFF	TGCAGTGCTAGAGTTCGGACTAGCCCTGCCAATGAGCAGTTCTTC	TRBD2	TRBV20-1	TRBJ2-1	.
CASSPLAGVNTETQYF	TGTGCCAGCTCACCACTAGCGGGAGTTAACACAGAGACCCAGTACTTC	TRBD2	TRBV18	TRBJ2-5	.
CATSDPHRGDSTDTQYF	TGTGCCACCAGTGACCCCCACAGGGGGGATTCCACAGATACGCAGTATTTT	TRBD1	TRBV24-1	TRBJ2-3	.
CASSSLGHSPSYEQYF	TGTGCCAGCAGCTCGCTGGGACATTCTCCCTCCTACGAGCAGTACTTC	.	TRBV6-2/TRBV6-3	TRBJ2-7	.
CASSDEVKAIYF	TGTGCCAGCAGCGACGAGGTTAAGGCCATATATTTT	.	TRBV28	TRBJ1-3	.
CASSPKRRTNTGELFF	TGTGCCAGCAGTCCGAAGCGGAGGACGAACACCGGGGAGCTGTTTTTT	.	TRBV12-3/TRBV12-4	TRBJ2-2	few
CASSTQDRGNYEQYF	TGCGCCAGCAGCACCCAGGACAGGGGGAACTACGAGCAGTACTTC	TRBD1	TRBV10-1	TRBJ2-7	once
CASSAHGRAESFYEQYF	TGTGCCAGCAGTGCCCACGGGAGGGCCGAGTCTTTCTACGAGCAGTACTTC	TRBD2	TRBV28	TRBJ2-7	once
CATSDLGPQETQYF	TGTGCCACCAGTGATTTGGGGCCTCAAGAGACCCAGTACTTC	.	TRBV24-1	TRBJ2-5	.
CAISESGGLAGGPYEQYF	TGTGCCATCAGTGAGTCAGGGGGACTAGCGGGAGGGCCATACGAGCAGTACTTC	TRBD2	TRBV10-3	TRBJ2-7	.
CASSYEGIAYNEQFF	TGTGCCAGCAGTTACGAGGGAATAGCATACAATGAGCAGTTCTTC	.	TRBV6-2/TRBV6-3	TRBJ2-1	.
CASSPPRRLAGLSYNEQFF	TGTGCCAGCAGTCCCCCCCGCCGGCTAGCGGGTTTATCCTACAATGAGCAGTTCTTC	TRBD2	TRBV27	TRBJ2-1	.
CSANKASSYEQYF	TGCAGTGCCAATAAGGCCAGCTCCTACGAGCAGTACTTC	.	TRBV20-1	TRBJ2-7	.
CASRGTGPGNSPLHF	TGTGCCAGTCGTGGGACAGGGCCGGGTAATTCACCCCTCCACTTT	TRBD1	TRBV3-1	TRBJ1-6	few
CASSFLGDRNPYEQYF	TGTGCCAGCAGCTTTTTAGGGGACAGGAACCCCTACGAGCAGTACTTC	TRBD1	TRBV7-2	TRBJ2-7	few
CATSKTGVWETQYF	TGTGCCACCAGCAAGACGGGAGTGTGGGAGACCCAGTACTTC	.	TRBV24-1	TRBJ2-5	few
CASSHPRSPLHF	TGCGCCAGCAGCCACCCTCGTTCACCCCTCCACTTT	.	TRBV4-1	TRBJ1-6	.
CSANPGQELGYTF	TGCAGTGCTAATCCGGGACAGGAGCTTGGCTACACCTTC	TRBD1	TRBV20-1	TRBJ1-2	.
CASSFLGQGRRETQYF	TGTGCCAGCAGTTTCTTGGGACAGGGTCGACGGGAGACCCAGTACTTC	TRBD1	TRBV27	TRBJ2-5	.
CSAPPGPGTFNNEQYF	TGCAGCGCTCCTCCTGGTCCCGGGACATTTAACAATGAGCAGTACTTC	.	TRBV29-1	TRBJ2-5	once
CASSRRKASGAPYEQYF	TGTGCCAGCAGCCGAAGAAAAGCTAGCGGGGCCCCCTACGAGCAGTACTTC	TRBD2	TRBV4-2	TRBJ2-7	.
CAWSRGRYLATQYF	TGTGCCTGGAGTAGGGGGCGATACTTGGCGACCCAGTACTTC	TRBD1	TRBV30	TRBJ2-5	.
CAISDRGGQSYEQYF	TGTGCCATCAGCGACAGGGGTGGACAAAGCTACGAGCAGTACTTC	TRBD1	TRBV10-3	TRBJ2-7	.
CASSSKTGADYGYTF	TGTGCCAGCAGCTCCAAGACAGGGGCGGACTATGGCTACACCTTC	TRBD1	TRBV13	TRBJ1-2	.
CASSTISQGWETQYF	TGTGCCAGCAGCACTATATCACAAGGTTGGGAGACCCAGTACTTC	.	TRBV5-6	TRBJ2-5	once